This T cell receptor beta chain originates from a study of PD-L1 blockade in urothelial cancer. The overall study: Blood was analyzed 3 weeks (second dose) and 6 weeks after treatment start.

This clone was counted a few times. Each PCR contained spiked-in synthetic TCR analog templates. Assay: immunoSEQ multiplex PCR; the TCRdb copy retains only in-frame clones and omits some. Here the sample spans around 100,000 clones, around 90% being singletons. V was shortened by 7 bases and J by 0 bases, with 19 bases between the two germline ends. Germline lookup yields CDR1 SNHLY and CDR2 FYNNEI. The CDR3 has 18 amino acids. Documented time point: peripheral blood 6 weeks after treatment start. V and J are TRBV2 and TRBJ2-6; D is possibly TRBD1 (6 bases). Specimen: PBMCs, collected around atezolizumab (anti-PD-L1) treatment. This TCR was recovered from a man between 60 and 75 years old with urothelial cancer. The CDR3: CASIRYPTGGSGANVLTF. The CDR3 DNA reads TGTGCCAGCATACGATACCCGACAGGAGGCTCTGGGGCCAACGTCCTGACTTTC.